This T cell receptor (beta chain) came from a study of response to subunit inactivated influenza vaccine. Findings and limits, study-wide: The authors put forward the suggestion that each seasonal influenza vaccination may bring in only a limited number of new T cells.

One entry per CDR3 protein results from TCRdb running MiXCR on the RT-PCR reads. The data contain fewer than 550,000 distinct CDR3 sequences, about 25% of them singletons. V lost 4 bases to trimming and J lost 5 bases, with 22 bases between them. The CDR3 is made up of 16 amino acids. The germline V gene has CDR1 SGHRS and CDR2 YFSETQ. The sample holds a few counts of this clonotype. What it binds is not known. The rearrangement uses TRBV5-1 and TRBJ2-7, with D perhaps matching TRBD1 (6 bases). The source of this sequence is a man in his fifties or sixties who received an inactivated influenza vaccine. This specimen was CD4+ T cells sorted from PBMCs, taken approximately 5 days after vaccination. CDR3 nucleotide sequence: TGCGCCAGCAGCGTCCACAGGGCCTCCTTGGGTGACGAGCAGTACTTC. Its translation: CASSVHRASLGDEQYF.